A selection of T cell receptor beta chains follows, all from one sample in a study of shared clonotypes between healthy human individuals. Only in-frame clones appear in the TCRdb table, and some are missing; sequencing was by immunoSEQ multiplex PCR. Of around 690,000 clones listed, roughly 91% are singletons. Sequences were obtained from memory CD8+ T cells from PBMCs. The receptors come from a man aged 18 to 35 in good health. Some clones in this sample may be carry-over from other donors' samples. Both conserved end residues are trimmed from each CDR3. The order of the fields is V gene, CDR3 protein.

>TRBV7-8
ASSPRDYLTYEQY
>TRBV27
ASSLSPNSYEQY
>TRBV5-1
ASSPFGARGTDTQY
>TRBV15
ATSRVGSVYYEQY
>TRBV19
ASSHGPYPNTGELF
>TRBV27
ASSLRWGLAGSTDTQY
>TRBV27
ASSPFHRHEQF
>TRBV16
ASSPAGASGSYEQY
>TRBV7-8
ASSYDRGLPYEQY
>TRBV28
ASSPFGFISGNTIY
>TRBV7-9
ASSRIVESLRKETQY
>TRBV29-1
SQGGYNEQF
>TRBV7-9
ASSLLDRGDHEQY
>TRBV10-3
AISEGGRGAEQF
>TRBV19
ASSPDREGNQPQH
>TRBV28
ASSFIPGQGWTDTQY
>TRBV9
ASSPHRDHEQY
>TRBV19
ASSTAGVERGAEAF
>TRBV27
ASSWGQGAYEQY
>TRBV29-1
SVEGDIVSYNEQF
>TRBV28
ASSFLYEQY
>TRBV15
ATSSRTSNTQY
>TRBV29-1
SELDGWGEQF
>TRBV7-9
ASSLEVAGRGYNEQF
>TRBV9
ASSVVVIPTYGYT
>TRBV7-8
ASSLREGQTYEQY
>TRBV18
ASSTRDRGSYEQY
>TRBV7-9
ASSSVGSQETQY
>TRBV25-1
ASGRGQVETQY
>TRBV28
ASSLLELQEQF
>TRBV4-1
ASSHSQGAGETQY
>TRBV4-3
ASSQEWGLNTEAF